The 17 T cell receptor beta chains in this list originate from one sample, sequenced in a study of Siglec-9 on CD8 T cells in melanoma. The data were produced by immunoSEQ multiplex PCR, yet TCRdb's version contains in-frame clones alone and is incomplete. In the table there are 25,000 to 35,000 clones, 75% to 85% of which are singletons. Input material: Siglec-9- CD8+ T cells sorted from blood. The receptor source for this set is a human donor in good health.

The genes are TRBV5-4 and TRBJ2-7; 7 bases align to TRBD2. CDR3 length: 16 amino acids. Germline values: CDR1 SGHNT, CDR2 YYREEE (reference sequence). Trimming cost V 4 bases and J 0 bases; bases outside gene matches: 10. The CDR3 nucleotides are TGTGCCAGCAGCGCAACAAGCGGGACTGCCTCCTACGAGCAGTACTTC. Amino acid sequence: CASSATSGTASYEQYF.

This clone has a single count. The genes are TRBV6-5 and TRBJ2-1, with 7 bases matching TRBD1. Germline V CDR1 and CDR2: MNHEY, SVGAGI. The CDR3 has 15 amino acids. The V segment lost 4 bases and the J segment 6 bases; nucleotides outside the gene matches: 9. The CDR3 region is CASSWETGQSNEQFF. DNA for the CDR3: TGTGCCAGCAGTTGGGAGACAGGGCAAAGCAATGAGCAGTTCTTC.

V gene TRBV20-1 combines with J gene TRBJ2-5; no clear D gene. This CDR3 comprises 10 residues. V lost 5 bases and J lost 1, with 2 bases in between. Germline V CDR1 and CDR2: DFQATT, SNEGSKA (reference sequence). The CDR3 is CSAPQETQYF. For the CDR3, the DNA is TGCAGTGCTCCCCAAGAGACCCAGTACTTC.

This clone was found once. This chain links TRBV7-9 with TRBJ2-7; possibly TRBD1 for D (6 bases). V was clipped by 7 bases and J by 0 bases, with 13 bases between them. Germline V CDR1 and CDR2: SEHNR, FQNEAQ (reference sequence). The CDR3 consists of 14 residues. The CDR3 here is CASTDQGSSYEQYF. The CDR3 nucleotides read TGTGCCAGCACCGACCAGGGGAGCTCCTACGAGCAGTACTTC.

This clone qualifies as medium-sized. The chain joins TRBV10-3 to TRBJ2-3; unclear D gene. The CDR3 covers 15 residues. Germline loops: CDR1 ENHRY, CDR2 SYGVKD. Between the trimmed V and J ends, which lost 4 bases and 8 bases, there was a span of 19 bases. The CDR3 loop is CAISADEHLHGTQYF. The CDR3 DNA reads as TGTGCCATCAGTGCCGATGAGCATTTACATGGTACGCAGTATTTT.

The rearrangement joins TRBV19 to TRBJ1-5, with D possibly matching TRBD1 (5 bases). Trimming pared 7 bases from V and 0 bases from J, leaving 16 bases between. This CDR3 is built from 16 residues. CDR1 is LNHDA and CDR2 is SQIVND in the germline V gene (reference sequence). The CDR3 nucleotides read TGTGCCAGTACCCATCATCGGGGCTATAGCAATCAGCCCCAGCATTTT. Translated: CASTHHRGYSNQPQHF.

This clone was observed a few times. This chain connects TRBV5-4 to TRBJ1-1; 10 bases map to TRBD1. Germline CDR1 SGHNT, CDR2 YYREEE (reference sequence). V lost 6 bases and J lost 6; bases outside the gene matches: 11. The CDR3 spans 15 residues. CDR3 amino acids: CASTNPGGQGAEAFF. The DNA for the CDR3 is TGTGCCAGCACCAATCCAGGCGGACAGGGGGCTGAAGCTTTCTTT.

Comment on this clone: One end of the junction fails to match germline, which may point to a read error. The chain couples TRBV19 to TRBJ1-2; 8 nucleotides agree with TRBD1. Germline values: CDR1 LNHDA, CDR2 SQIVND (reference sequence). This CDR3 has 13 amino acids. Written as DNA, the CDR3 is TGTGCCAGTAGTCTAGACAGGGGAAATGGCTACACCTTC. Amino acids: CASSLDRGNGYTF.

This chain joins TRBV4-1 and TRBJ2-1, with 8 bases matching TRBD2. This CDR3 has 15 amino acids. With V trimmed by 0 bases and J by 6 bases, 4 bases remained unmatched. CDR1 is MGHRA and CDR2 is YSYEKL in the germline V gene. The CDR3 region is CASSQDAGGTNEQFF. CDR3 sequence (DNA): TGCGCCAGCAGCCAAGATGCGGGGGGAACCAATGAGCAGTTCTTC.

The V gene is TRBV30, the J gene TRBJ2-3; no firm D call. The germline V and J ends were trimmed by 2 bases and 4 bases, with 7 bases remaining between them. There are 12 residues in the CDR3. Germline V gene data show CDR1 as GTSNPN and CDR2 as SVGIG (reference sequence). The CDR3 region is CAWSLSPDTQYF. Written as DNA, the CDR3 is TGTGCCTGGAGTCTCAGCCCAGATACGCAGTATTTT.

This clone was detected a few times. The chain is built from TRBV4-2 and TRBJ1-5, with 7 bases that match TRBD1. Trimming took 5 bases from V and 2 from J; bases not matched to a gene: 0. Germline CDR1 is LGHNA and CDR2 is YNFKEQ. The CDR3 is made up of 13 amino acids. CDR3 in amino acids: CASSGTGNQPQHF. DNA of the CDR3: TGTGCCAGCAGCGGGACAGGCAATCAGCCCCAGCATTTT.

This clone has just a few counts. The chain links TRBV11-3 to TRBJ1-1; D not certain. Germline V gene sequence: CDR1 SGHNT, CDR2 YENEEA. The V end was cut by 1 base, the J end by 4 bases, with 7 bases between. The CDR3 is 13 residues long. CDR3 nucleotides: TGTGCCAGCAGCTTAGGAGCGGGCACTGAAGCTTTCTTT. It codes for CASSLGAGTEAFF.

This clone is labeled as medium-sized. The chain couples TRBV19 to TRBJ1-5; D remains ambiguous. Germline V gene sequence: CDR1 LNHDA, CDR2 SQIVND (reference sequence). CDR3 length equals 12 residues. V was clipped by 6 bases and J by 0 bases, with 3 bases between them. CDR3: CASRNSNQPQHF. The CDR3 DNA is TGTGCCAGTAGAAATAGCAATCAGCCCCAGCATTTT.

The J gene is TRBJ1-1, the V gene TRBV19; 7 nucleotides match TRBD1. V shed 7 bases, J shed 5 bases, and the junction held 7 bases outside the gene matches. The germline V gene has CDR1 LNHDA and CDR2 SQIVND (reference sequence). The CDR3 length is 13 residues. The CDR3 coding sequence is TGTGCCAGTACTAGGACAGGATGGACTGAAGCTTTCTTT. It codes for CASTRTGWTEAFF.

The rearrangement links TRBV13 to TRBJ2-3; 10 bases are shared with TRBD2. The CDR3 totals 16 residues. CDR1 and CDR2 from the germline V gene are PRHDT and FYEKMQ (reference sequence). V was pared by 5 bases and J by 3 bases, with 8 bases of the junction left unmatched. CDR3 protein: CASSGYGTSVTDTQYF. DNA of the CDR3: TGTGCCAGCAGCGGATATGGGACTAGCGTAACAGATACGCAGTATTTT.

The CDR3 region has the DNA TGCAGCGTCGATGGGAGAGAGCCAACCTCGTTGGAGACCCAGTACTTC. Translation gives CSVDGREPTSLETQYF. V is TRBV29-1 and J is TRBJ2-5; weak D call: TRBD2 (5 bases). The CDR3 runs 16 residues. Between the trimmed V and J ends, which lost 6 bases and 5 bases, there was a span of 25 bases. CDR1 and CDR2 (germline): SQVTM, ANQGSEA.

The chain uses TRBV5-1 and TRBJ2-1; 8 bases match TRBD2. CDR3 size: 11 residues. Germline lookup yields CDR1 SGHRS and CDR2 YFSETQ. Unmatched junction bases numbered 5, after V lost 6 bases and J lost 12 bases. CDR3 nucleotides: TGCGCCAGCACGTCGGCGGGAGGGCAGTTCTTC. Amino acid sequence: CASTSAGGQFF.